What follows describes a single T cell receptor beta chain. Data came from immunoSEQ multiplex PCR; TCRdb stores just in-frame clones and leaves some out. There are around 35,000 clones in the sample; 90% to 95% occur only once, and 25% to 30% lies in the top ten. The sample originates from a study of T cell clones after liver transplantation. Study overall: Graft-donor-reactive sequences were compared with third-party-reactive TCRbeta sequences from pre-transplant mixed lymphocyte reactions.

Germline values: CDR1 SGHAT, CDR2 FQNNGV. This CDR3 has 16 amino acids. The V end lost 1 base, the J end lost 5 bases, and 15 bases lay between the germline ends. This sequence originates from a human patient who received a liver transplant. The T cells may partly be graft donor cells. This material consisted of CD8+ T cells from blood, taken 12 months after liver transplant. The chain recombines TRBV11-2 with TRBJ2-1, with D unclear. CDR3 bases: TGTGCCAGCAGCTTAGTCCCCATACGGTCTGACAATGAGCAGTTCTTC. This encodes CASSLVPIRSDNEQFF.